Below are 9 T cell receptor beta chains sequenced from a single sample in a study of cytomegalovirus exposure and HLA in healthy donors. The PCR was carried out with 60 Vbeta primers and 13 Jbeta primers. Assay used: immunoSEQ multiplex PCR; TCRdb lists only in-frame clones, some missing. The table lists roughly 120,000 clones, approximately 80% of them singletons. Specimen: PBMCs. These receptors were obtained from a man between 50 and 59 years old in good health and CMV-seropositive.

This chain joins TRBV7-9 and TRBJ1-1; D perhaps matches TRBD1 (5 bases). The germline V and J ends were trimmed by 3 bases and 8 bases, with 13 bases remaining between them. Germline V gives CDR1 SEHNR, CDR2 FQNEAQ (reference sequence). CDR3 size: 13 residues. The CDR3 loop is CASSFDSDMEAFF. The CDR3 DNA sequence: TGTGCCAGCAGCTTCGACAGTGATATGGAAGCTTTCTTT.

This chain connects TRBV25-1 to TRBJ2-5; TRBD2 matches 7 bases. V lost 8 bases and J lost 0; bases outside the gene matches: 6. The CDR3 spans 14 residues. Per germline, CDR1 MGHDK and CDR2 SYGVNS. The CDR3 spells CASSPRGYQETQYF. The DNA for the CDR3 is TGTGCCAGCTCGCCGCGGGGGTACCAAGAGACCCAGTACTTC.

The V gene is TRBV28, the J gene TRBJ1-2; 8 bases are a match to TRBD1. The length of the CDR3 is 13 residues. Germline V gives CDR1 MDHEN, CDR2 SYDVKM. V lost 5 bases, J lost 4 bases, and 3 bases stayed unmatched. The CDR3 sequence: CASSDRGVYGYTF. The CDR3 nucleotides are TGTGCCAGCAGTGACAGGGGCGTCTATGGCTACACCTTC.

This clone was observed a handful of times. The J gene is TRBJ1-2, the V gene TRBV7-9, with 8 nucleotides matching TRBD1. Germline V gives CDR1 SEHNR, CDR2 FQNEAQ (reference sequence). This CDR3 has 14 amino acids. The trim removed 5 bases at V and 3 bases at J, leaving 5 bases unmatched. The CDR3 DNA reads TGTGCCAGCAGCCTGACAGGGGACGACTATGGCTACACCTTC. This gives the protein CASSLTGDDYGYTF.

This clone was seen more than once but under ten times. The genes are TRBV6-5 and TRBJ2-7, with D uncertain. Germline CDR1 and CDR2: MNHEY and SVGAGI. The germline V and J ends were trimmed by 3 bases and 4 bases, with 10 bases remaining between them. The CDR3 length is 13 residues. The CDR3 nucleotides are TGTGCCAGCAGTTATGGCGGTACGTACGAGCAGTACTTC. It translates to CASSYGGTYEQYF.

This clone was picked up a small number of times. The CDR3 loop is CASSLSASGTLHF. DNA of the CDR3: TGCGCCAGCAGCCTCTCTGCCAGCGGCACCCTCCACTTT. This sequence joins TRBV5-1 and TRBJ1-6; D gene unclear. This CDR3 contains 13 residues. With 4 bases removed from V and 14 bases from J, the gap between germline ends came to 16 bases. Per germline, CDR1 SGHRS and CDR2 YFSETQ.

This clone has more than one count but fewer than ten. The CDR3 region has the DNA TGCGCCAGCTCTAGCGTCCGGGGGATCACCACCGGGGAGCTGTTTTTT. It specifies CASSSVRGITTGELFF. The chain is built from TRBV4-3 and TRBJ2-2; D may be TRBD2 (6 bases). Germline V CDR1 and CDR2: LGHNA, YSLEER. This CDR3 has 16 amino acids. The V end was cut by 8 bases, the J end by 4 bases, with 20 bases between.

The chain recombines TRBV14 with TRBJ2-7; D remains unclear. The CDR3 consists of 11 residues. Germline values: CDR1 SGHDN, CDR2 FVKESK. Trimming stripped 5 bases from V and 6 bases from J, with 8 bases between. CDR3 sequence (DNA): TGTGCCAGCAGCAGGCTAGGCGAGCAGTACTTC. Protein sequence: CASSRLGEQYF.

The V gene is TRBV7-8, the J gene TRBJ1-5; D remains unclear. The CDR3 is 15 amino acids. Germline CDR1 SGHVS, CDR2 FQNEAQ. Trimming removed 0 bases at V and 7 bases at J, with 13 bases between. DNA for the CDR3: TGTGCCAGCAGCTTAGCGGACTATTCAGGACAGCCCCAGCATTTT. It codes for CASSLADYSGQPQHF.